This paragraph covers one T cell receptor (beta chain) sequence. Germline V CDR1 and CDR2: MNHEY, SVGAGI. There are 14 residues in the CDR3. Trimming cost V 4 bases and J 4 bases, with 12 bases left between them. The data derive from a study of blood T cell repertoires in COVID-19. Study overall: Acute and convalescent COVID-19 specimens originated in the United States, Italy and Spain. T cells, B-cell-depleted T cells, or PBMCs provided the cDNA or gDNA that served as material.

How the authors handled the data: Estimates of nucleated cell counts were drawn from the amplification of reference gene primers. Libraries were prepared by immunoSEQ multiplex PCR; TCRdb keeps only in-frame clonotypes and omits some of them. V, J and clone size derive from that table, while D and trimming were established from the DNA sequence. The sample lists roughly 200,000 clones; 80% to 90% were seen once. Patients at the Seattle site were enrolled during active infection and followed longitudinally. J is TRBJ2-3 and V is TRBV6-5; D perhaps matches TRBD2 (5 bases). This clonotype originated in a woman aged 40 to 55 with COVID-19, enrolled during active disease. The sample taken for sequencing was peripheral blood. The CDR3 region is CASSSVGESDTQYF. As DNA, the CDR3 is TGTGCCAGCAGTTCCGTCGGGGAGTCAGATACGCAGTATTTT.